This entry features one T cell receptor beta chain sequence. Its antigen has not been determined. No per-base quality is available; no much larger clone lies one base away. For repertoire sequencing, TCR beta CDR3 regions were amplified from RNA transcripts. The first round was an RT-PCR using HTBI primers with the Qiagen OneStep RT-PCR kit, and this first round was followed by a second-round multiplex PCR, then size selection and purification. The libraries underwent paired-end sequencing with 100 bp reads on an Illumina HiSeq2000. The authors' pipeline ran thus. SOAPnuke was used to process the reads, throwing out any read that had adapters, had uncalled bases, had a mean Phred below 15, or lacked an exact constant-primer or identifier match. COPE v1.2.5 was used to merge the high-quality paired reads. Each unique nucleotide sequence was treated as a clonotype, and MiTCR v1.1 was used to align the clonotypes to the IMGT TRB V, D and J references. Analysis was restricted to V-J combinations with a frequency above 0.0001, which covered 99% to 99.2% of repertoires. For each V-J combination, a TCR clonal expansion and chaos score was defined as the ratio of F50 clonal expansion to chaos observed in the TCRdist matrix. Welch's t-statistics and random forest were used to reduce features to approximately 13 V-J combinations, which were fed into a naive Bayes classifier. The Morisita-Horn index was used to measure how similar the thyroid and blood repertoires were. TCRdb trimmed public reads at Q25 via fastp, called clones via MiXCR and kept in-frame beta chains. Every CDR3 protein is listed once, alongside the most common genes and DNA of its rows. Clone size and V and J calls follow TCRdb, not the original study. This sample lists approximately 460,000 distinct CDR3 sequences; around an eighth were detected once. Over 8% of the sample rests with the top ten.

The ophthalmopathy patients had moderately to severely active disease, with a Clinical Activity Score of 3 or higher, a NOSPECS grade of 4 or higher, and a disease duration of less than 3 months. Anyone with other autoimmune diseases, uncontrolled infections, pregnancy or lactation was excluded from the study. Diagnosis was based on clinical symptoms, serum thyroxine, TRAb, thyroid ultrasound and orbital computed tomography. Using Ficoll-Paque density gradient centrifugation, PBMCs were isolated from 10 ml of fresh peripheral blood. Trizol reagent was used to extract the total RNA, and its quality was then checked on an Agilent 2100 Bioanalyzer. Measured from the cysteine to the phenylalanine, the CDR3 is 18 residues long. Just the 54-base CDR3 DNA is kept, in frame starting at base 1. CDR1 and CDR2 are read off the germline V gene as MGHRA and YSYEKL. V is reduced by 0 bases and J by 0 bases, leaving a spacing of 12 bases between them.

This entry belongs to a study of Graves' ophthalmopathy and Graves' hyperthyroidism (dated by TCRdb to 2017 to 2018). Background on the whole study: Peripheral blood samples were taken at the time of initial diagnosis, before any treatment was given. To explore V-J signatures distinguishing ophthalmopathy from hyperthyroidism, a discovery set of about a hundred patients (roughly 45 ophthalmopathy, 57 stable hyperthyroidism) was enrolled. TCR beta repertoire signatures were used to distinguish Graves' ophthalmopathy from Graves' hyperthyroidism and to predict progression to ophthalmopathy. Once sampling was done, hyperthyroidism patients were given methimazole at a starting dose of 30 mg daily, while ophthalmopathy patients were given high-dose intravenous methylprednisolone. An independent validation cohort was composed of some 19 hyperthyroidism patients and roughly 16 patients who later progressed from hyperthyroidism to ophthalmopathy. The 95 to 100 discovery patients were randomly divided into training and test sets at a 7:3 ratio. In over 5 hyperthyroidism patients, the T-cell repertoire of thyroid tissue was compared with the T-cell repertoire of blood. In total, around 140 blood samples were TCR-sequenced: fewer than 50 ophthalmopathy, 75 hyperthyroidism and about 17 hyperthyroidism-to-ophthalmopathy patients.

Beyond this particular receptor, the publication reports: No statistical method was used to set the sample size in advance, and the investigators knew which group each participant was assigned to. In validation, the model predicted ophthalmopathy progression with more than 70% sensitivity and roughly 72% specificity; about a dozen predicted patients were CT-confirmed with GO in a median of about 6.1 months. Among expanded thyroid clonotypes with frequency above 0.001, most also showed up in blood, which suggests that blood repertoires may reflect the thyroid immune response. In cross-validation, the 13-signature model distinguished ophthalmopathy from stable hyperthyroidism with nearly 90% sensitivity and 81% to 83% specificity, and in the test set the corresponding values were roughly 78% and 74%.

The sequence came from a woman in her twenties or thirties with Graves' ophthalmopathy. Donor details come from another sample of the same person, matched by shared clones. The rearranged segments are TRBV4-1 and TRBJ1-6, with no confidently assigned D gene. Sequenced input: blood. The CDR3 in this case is CASSQDYGLSSYNSPLHF. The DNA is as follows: TGCGCCAGCAGCCAAGATTACGGCCTGAGCTCCTATAATTCACCCCTCCACTTT.